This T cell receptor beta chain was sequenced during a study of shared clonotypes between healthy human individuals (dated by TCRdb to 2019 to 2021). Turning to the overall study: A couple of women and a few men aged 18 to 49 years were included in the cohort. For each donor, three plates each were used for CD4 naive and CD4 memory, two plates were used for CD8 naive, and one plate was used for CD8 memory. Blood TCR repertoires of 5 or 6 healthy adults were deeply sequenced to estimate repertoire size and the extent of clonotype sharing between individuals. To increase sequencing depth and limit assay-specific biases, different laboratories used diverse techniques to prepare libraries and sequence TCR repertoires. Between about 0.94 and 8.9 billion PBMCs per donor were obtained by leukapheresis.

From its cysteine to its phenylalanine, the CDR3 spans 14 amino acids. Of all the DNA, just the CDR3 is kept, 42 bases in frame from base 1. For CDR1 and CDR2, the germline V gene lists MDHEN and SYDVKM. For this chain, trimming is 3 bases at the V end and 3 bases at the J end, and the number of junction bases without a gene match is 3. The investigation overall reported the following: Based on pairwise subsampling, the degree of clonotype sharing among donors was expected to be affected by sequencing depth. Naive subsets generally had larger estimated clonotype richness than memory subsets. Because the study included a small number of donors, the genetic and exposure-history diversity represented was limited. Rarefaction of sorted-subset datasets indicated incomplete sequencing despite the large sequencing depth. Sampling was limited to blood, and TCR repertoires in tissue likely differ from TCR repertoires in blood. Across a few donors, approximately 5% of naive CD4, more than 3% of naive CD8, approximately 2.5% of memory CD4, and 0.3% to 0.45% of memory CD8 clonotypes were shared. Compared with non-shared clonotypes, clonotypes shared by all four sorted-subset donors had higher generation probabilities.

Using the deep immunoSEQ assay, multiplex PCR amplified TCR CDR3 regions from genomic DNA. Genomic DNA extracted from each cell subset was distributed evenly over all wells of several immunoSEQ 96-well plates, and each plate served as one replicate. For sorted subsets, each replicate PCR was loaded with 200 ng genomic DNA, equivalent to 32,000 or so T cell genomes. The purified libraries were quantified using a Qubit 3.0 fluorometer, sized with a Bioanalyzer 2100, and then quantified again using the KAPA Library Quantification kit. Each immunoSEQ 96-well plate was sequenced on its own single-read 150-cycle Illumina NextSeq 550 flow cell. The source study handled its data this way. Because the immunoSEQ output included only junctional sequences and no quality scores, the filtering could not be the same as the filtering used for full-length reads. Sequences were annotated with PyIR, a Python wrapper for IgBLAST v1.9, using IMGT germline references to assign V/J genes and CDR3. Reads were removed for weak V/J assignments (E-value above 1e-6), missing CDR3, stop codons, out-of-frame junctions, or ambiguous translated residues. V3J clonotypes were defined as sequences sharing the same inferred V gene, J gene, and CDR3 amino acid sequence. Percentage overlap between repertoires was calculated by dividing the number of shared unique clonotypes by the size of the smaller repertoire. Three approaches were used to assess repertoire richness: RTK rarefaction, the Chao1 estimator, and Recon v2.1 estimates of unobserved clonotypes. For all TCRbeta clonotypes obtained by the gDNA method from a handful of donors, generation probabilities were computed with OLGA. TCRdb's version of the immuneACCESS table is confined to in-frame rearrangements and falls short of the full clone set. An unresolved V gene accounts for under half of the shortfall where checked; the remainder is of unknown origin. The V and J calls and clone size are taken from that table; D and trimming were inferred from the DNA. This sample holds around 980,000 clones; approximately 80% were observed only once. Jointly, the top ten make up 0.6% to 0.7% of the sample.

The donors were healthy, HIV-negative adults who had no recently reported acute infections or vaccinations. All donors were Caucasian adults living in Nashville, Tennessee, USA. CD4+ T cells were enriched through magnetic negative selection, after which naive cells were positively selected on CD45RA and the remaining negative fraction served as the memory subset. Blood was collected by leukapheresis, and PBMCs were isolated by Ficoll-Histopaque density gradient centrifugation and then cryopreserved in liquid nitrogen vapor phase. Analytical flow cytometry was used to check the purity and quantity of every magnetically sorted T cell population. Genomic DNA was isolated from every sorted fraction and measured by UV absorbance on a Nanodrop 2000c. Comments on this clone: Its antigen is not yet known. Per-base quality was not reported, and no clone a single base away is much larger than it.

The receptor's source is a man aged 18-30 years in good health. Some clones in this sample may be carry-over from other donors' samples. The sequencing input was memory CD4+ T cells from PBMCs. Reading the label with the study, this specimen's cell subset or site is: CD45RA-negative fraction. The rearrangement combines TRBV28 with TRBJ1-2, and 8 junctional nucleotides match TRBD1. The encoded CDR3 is CASSLRDRYYGYTF. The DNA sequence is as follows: TGTGCCAGCAGTTTGCGGGACAGGTACTATGGCTACACCTTC.